The entry that follows covers one T cell receptor (beta chain) sequence. Germline assignment: CDR1 MGHRA and CDR2 YSYEKL. The CDR3 totals 15 residues. The V end lost 4 bases, the J end lost 3 bases, and 15 bases lay between the germline ends. The source of the sample is a study of blood T cell repertoires in COVID-19. Study-wide background: The study drew acute and convalescent COVID-19 samples from the United States, Italy and Spain. In each case, the material was cDNA or gDNA derived from T cells, B-cell-depleted T cells, or PBMCs.

Authors' analysis steps: From reference gene primer amplification, estimates of nucleated cell counts were derived. Data came from immunoSEQ multiplex PCR; TCRdb stores just in-frame clones and leaves some out. The D gene and trimming were derived from the DNA, and the V and J assignments and clone size from that table. The sample shows about 200,000 clones, over 80% of them seen only once. Sample: peripheral blood. The V call is TRBV4-1, the J call TRBJ1-1, with D perhaps TRBD1 (6 bases). The origin of this receptor is a man aged 35-49 years with acute or convalescent COVID-19. In DNA form, the CDR3 reads TGCGCCAGCAGCCGGGAACAGGGCCTTGACACTGAAGCTTTCTTT. Protein: CASSREQGLDTEAFF.